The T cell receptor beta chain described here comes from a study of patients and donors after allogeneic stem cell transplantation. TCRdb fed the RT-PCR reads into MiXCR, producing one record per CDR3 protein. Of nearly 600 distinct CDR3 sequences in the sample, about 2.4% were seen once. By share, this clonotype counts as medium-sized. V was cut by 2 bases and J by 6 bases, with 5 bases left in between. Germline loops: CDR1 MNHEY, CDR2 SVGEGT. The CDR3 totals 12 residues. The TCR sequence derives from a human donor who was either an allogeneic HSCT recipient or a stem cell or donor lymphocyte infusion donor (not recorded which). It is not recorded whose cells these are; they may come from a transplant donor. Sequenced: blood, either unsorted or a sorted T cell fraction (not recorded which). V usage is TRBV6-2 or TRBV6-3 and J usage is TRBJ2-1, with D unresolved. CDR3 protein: CASSYIANEQFF. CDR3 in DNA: TGTGCCAGCAGTTACATTGCCAATGAGCAGTTCTTC.